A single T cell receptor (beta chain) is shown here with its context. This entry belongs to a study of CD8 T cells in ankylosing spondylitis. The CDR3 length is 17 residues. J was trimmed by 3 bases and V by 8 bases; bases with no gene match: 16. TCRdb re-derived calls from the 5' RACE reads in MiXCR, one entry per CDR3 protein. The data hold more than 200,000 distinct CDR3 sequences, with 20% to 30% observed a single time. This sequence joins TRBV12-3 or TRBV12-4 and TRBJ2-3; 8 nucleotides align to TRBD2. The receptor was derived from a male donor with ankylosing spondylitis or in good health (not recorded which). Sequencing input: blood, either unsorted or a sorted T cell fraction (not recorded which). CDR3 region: CASQRGPRAFGTDTQYF. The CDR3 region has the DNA TGTGCCAGCCAGCGGGGGCCAAGGGCGTTTGGGACAGATACGCAGTATTTT.